This T cell receptor beta chain was documented in a study of blood T cell repertoires in COVID-19. At the level of the study: The samples span acute and convalescent COVID-19 from the United States, Italy and Spain. PBMCs, B-cell-depleted T cells, or T cells were the source of the cDNA or gDNA that made up the material.

Original handling: Reference gene primer amplification yielded estimated nucleated cell counts. Libraries were prepared by immunoSEQ multiplex PCR; TCRdb keeps only in-frame clonotypes and omits some of them. The V and J calls and the clone size are those of that table, but D and trimming were determined from the DNA. The table has fewer than 65,000 clones, approximately 82% seen once. This clone was seen more than once but under ten times. The CDR3 runs 16 residues. Sequenced input: peripheral blood. This clonotype originated in a man aged 55 to 69 with acute or convalescent COVID-19. The chain uses TRBV21-1 and TRBJ1-2; the D call in the table, TRBD1, was not verified against the DNA. TRBV21-1 is a pseudogene locus. The CDR3 here is CASSKKGTGEDYGYTF. The CDR3 nucleotides are TGTGCCAGCAGCAAAAAGGGGACAGGGGAGGACTATGGCTACACCTTC.